The rows below give T cell receptor beta chains drawn from one sample of a study. TCRdb itself ran the RT-PCR reads through MiXCR, one entry per CDR3 protein. The sample carries about 680,000 distinct CDR3 sequences, more than 13% recorded once. The sample consisted of memory CD4+ T cells from blood. Receptors originate from a female donor in good health, serving as a healthy control. Both conserved end residues are part of each CDR3. D genes are given only for firm matches. Clone sizes are given selectively: once, few, many, or a class where the clone is expanded.

V gene,clone size,CDR3 length,J gene,D gene,CDR3 protein,CDR3 DNA
TRBV6-5,many,15,TRBJ2-7,.,CASSYSGQPDYEQYF,TGTGCCAGCAGTTACTCAGGGCAGCCCGACTACGAGCAGTACTTC
TRBV20-1,few,15,TRBJ2-5,.,CSARDSRGAGETQYF,TGCAGTGCTAGAGACTCCCGGGGGGCTGGGGAGACCCAGTACTTC
TRBV4-3,few,16,TRBJ2-1,.,CASSQFKLAAPNEQFF,TGCGCCAGCAGCCAATTTAAATTAGCGGCCCCCAATGAGCAGTTCTTC
TRBV12-5,many,13,TRBJ1-1,.,CASGLQGNTEAFF,TGTGCTAGTGGTTTACAGGGAAACACTGAAGCTTTCTTT
TRBV5-5,few,13,TRBJ1-4,.,CASSGGAGEKLFF,TGTGCCAGCAGCGGGGGAGCGGGCGAAAAACTGTTTTTT
TRBV19,.,18,TRBJ2-3,TRBD1,CASSGRTGGERTADTQYF,TGTGCCAGTAGTGGGCGGACAGGGGGCGAGAGGACCGCAGATACGCAGTATTTT
TRBV12-3/TRBV12-4,.,15,TRBJ1-1,.,CASSSRGTRNTEAFF,TGTGCCAGCAGTTCGAGGGGGACGAGGAACACTGAAGCTTTCTTT
TRBV7-2,.,12,TRBJ2-5,.,CASSSPPATQYF,TGTGCCAGCAGCTCCCCCCCCGCAACCCAGTACTTC
TRBV7-9,few,14,TRBJ1-1,.,CASSLAEGVTEAFF,TGTGCCAGCAGCTTAGCGGAGGGGGTCACTGAAGCTTTCTTT
TRBV27,.,11,TRBJ1-2,.,CARSLNYGYTF,TGTGCCAGATCTCTTAACTATGGCTACACCTTC
TRBV29-1,many,14,TRBJ2-1,.,CSVGLLAVYNEQFF,TGCAGCGTTGGACTGCTGGCGGTCTACAATGAGCAGTTCTTC
TRBV7-9,few,15,TRBJ2-3,.,CASSFGQTSTDTQYF,TGTGCCAGCAGCTTTGGACAAACTAGCACAGATACGCAGTATTTT
TRBV5-1,many,14,TRBJ2-3,.,CASSLEQSTDTQYF,TGCGCCAGCAGCTTGGAACAAAGCACAGATACGCAGTATTTT
TRBV7-2,.,16,TRBJ2-1,.,CASSLSWDSTYNEQFF,TGTGCCAGCAGCTTATCCTGGGACTCAACCTACAATGAGCAGTTCTTC
TRBV7-2,few,15,TRBJ2-3,.,CASSFDRRGTDTQYF,TGTGCCAGCAGCTTTGACAGGAGAGGGACAGATACGCAGTATTTT
TRBV6-6,few,13,TRBJ1-1,TRBD1,CASITGGETEAFF,TGTGCCAGCATTACAGGGGGAGAAACTGAAGCTTTCTTT
TRBV20-1,few,14,TRBJ1-3,TRBD1,CGRAGTGGGNTIYF,TGCGGGAGGGCCGGGACAGGGGGTGGAAACACCATATATTTT
TRBV7-3,.,15,TRBJ2-7,.,CASSLGSGPSYEQYF,TGTGCCAGCAGCTTAGGGTCGGGCCCCTCCTACGAGCAGTACTTC
TRBV12-3/TRBV12-4,many,15,TRBJ1-2,.,CASSTQRTVVYGYTF,TGTGCCAGCAGTACTCAACGGACAGTTGTCTATGGCTACACCTTC
TRBV5-4,.,16,TRBJ2-7,TRBD2,CASSQGLAGVSYEQYF,TGTGCCAGCAGCCAGGGACTAGCGGGAGTTTCCTACGAGCAGTACTTC
TRBV29-1,many,15,TRBJ2-1,TRBD2,CSVGLAGEIGNEQFF,TGCAGCGTCGGACTAGCGGGAGAAATAGGTAATGAGCAGTTCTTC
TRBV12-3/TRBV12-4,few,12,TRBJ1-6,.,CASSHPNSPLHF,TGTGCCAGCAGCCACCCCAATTCACCCCTCCACTTT
TRBV6-5,many,15,TRBJ1-3,.,CASRTTGYSGNTIYF,TGTGCCAGCAGGACTACAGGGTACTCTGGAAACACCATATATTTT
TRBV6-1,.,12,TRBJ2-3,.,CASSVRVDTQYF,TGTGCCAGCAGTGTCAGGGTGGATACGCAGTATTTT
TRBV20-1,many,15,TRBJ2-3,TRBD2,CSARDSGGSPDTQYF,TGCAGTGCTAGAGATAGCGGGGGATCGCCAGATACGCAGTATTTT
TRBV12-3/TRBV12-4,many,14,TRBJ2-4,TRBD1,CASRLGTGKDIQYF,TGTGCCAGCAGGTTGGGGACAGGGAAAGACATTCAGTACTTC
TRBV7-2,few,14,TRBJ2-7,.,CASSSLWESYEQYF,TGTGCCAGCAGCTCTTTATGGGAATCCTACGAGCAGTACTTC
TRBV5-1,many,14,TRBJ2-1,TRBD1,CASSLGTGRYEQFF,TGCGCCAGCAGCTTGGGGACAGGGAGGTATGAGCAGTTCTTC
TRBV5-6,.,13,TRBJ2-3,.,CSSSPEGSDTQYF,TGTTCCAGCAGCCCTGAGGGGTCCGATACGCAGTATTTT
TRBV28,few,12,TRBJ2-1,.,CASSPLKQGEFF,TGTGCCAGCAGTCCCCTCAAACAGGGAGAGTTCTTC
TRBV30,few,15,TRBJ2-1,.,CAWSVPGAGYNEQFF,TGTGCCTGGAGTGTACCCGGCGCCGGATACAATGAGCAGTTCTTC
TRBV3-1,many,15,TRBJ2-7,.,CASSPTSSDNYEQYF,TGTGCCAGCAGCCCTACTTCTAGCGACAACTACGAGCAGTACTTC
TRBV6-1,few,13,TRBJ2-2,.,CASSSRVAGELFF,TGTGCCAGCAGTAGCAGGGTTGCCGGGGAGCTGTTTTTT
TRBV4-2,few,16,TRBJ1-2,.,CASSQDMTGYLYGYTF,TGTGCCAGCAGCCAAGATATGACAGGATACCTCTATGGCTACACCTTC
TRBV12-3/TRBV12-4,.,13,TRBJ1-3,.,CASSLGRGDTIYF,TGTGCCAGCAGTTTAGGTCGGGGCGACACCATATATTTT
TRBV15,many,16,TRBJ1-3,.,CATSRVAAVSGNTIYF,TGTGCCACCAGCAGAGTCGCCGCGGTCTCTGGAAACACCATATATTTT
TRBV24-1,few,15,TRBJ1-2,.,CATSPGATGGEGYTF,TGTGCCACCAGCCCCGGGGCCACAGGAGGGGAAGGCTACACCTTC
TRBV2,once,14,TRBJ1-1,.,CASSEVGRASEAFF,TGTGCCAGCAGTGAAGTTGGGAGAGCCTCTGAAGCTTTCTTT
TRBV19,.,17,TRBJ2-1,TRBD2,CASSIFPSGSSYNEQFF,TGTGCCAGTAGTATATTCCCTAGCGGGAGCTCCTACAATGAGCAGTTCTTC
TRBV30,few,15,TRBJ1-5,.,CAWGRGLGSNQPQHF,TGTGCCTGGGGGCGGGGGTTAGGTAGCAATCAGCCCCAGCATTTT
TRBV10-3,.,13,TRBJ2-2,.,CAISGQGTGELFF,TGTGCCATCAGTGGCCAGGGTACCGGGGAGCTGTTTTTT
TRBV5-1,.,17,TRBJ2-1,TRBD2,CASSASLGASGYNEQFF,TGCGCCAGCAGCGCTTCCCTCGGGGCTAGCGGGTACAATGAGCAGTTCTTC
TRBV3-1,few,15,TRBJ2-1,TRBD2,CASSQIAGGPNEQFF,TGTGCCAGCAGTCAGATCGCGGGAGGGCCTAATGAGCAGTTCTTC
TRBV7-2,.,15,TRBJ2-1,TRBD2,CASILAGGPHNEQFF,TGTGCCAGCATACTAGCGGGAGGGCCTCACAATGAGCAGTTCTTC
TRBV20-1,.,14,TRBJ2-1,.,CSAIEDYHYNEQFF,TGCAGTGCTATCGAGGACTACCACTACAATGAGCAGTTCTTC
TRBV29-1,.,13,TRBJ1-1,.,CSAQREGNNEAFF,TGCAGCGCCCAGAGGGAGGGGAACAATGAAGCTTTCTTT